The 13 T cell receptor beta chains listed next were all sequenced from one sample in a study of tumor-infiltrating lymphocytes in primary liver carcinoma. Starting material of 400 to 600 ng total RNA yielded TCR beta cDNA via a constant-region primer. Construction of TCR beta libraries relied on three successive nested multiplex PCR rounds employing slightly modified ARM-PCR. TRBV1-TRBV30 forward primers and a C-beta reverse primer were used in the first two PCR rounds, which each ran for 9 to 10 cycles. From the multiplex PCR reads, TCRdb called clonotypes with MiXCR, one entry per CDR3 protein. The sample lists fewer than 70,000 distinct CDR3 sequences, just over 70% occurring once. Bulk tissue was left unsorted, and RNA and DNA were co-extracted from 20-30 mg of it. The source material was liver tumor tissue from sampling region 2. As for subset: tumor region T2, inferior pole. The source is a man aged 35 to 55 with primary liver carcinoma and hepatitis B virus infection.

The chain links TRBV2 to TRBJ2-1; D is perhaps TRBD2 (6 bases). This CDR3 spans 15 amino acids. Germline V gives CDR1 SNHLY, CDR2 FYNNEI. V was shortened by 7 bases and J by 1 base, with 14 bases between the two germline ends. The CDR3 spells CASNWDSRSYNEQFF. CDR3 DNA: TGTGCCAGCAATTGGGACTCGAGGTCCTACAATGAGCAGTTCTTC.

In regard to this clonotype: The missing conserved phenylalanine or tryptophan at the end of this CDR3 makes a read error likely. The J gene is TRBJ2-6, the V gene TRBV4-1; 9 bases map to TRBD1. Germline loops: CDR1 MGHRA, CDR2 YSYEKL. V lost 0 bases to trimming and J lost 0 bases; unmatched junction nucleotides: 9. This CDR3 is built from 20 residues. Here the CDR3 reads CASSQDPVTGGSSGANVLTP. The CDR3, as DNA: TGCGCCAGCAGCCAAGATCCCGTGACAGGGGGTTCCTCTGGGGCCAACGTCCTGACTCCC.

The V call is TRBV5-4, the J call TRBJ2-1; D gene ambiguous. The CDR3 is made up of 11 amino acids. The ends were cut back, 7 bases at V and 4 bases at J, with 6 bases in the middle. Germline values: CDR1 SGHNT, CDR2 YYREEE (reference sequence). Written as DNA, the CDR3 is TGTGCCAGCGGCGCATACAATGAGCAGTTCTTC. It yields the protein CASGAYNEQFF.

Of note for this clonotype: One junction end disagrees with the germline gene, perhaps due to a read error. The chain couples TRBV7-9 to TRBJ2-1, with D possibly being TRBD2 (5 bases). The CDR3 totals 17 residues. From germline, CDR1 is SEHNR and CDR2 FQNEAQ (reference sequence). CDR3 in DNA: TGCGCCAGCGGCTTACCATATCAGGAGTCTAAAACAAATGAGCAGTTTTTC. Its translation: CASGLPYQESKTNEQFF.

V gene TRBV12-3 or TRBV12-4 combines with J gene TRBJ2-7; a possible D gene is TRBD1 (6 bases). Trimming took 4 bases from V and 1 from J, leaving 11 bases between them. CDR3 size: 14 residues. CDR3 coding DNA: TGTGCCAGCAGTTATACGACAGGATCCTACGAGCAGTACTTC. Its translation: CASSYTTGSYEQYF.

The chain is built from TRBV2 and TRBJ2-7; 7 positions agree with TRBD2. Germline CDR1 and CDR2: SNHLY and FYNNEI. The CDR3 covers 16 residues. Trimming removed 6 bases from V and 1 base from J; junction bases left unmatched: 12. CDR3 residues: CASSATSALLSYEQYF. The CDR3 nucleotides are TGTGCCAGCAGCGCCACTAGCGCCCTATTGTCCTACGAGCAGTACTTC.

This clonotype was counted many times. This chain links TRBV29-1 with TRBJ2-5; 10 bases are a match to TRBD1. Germline CDR1 and CDR2: SQVTM and ANQGSEA. This CDR3 is 12 amino acids long. V lost 6 bases and J lost 4; bases outside the gene matches: 2. In DNA form, the CDR3 reads TGCAGCGTCTGGGACAGGGGAGAGACCCAGTACTTC. Its protein is CSVWDRGETQYF.

Regarding this clonotype: This may arise from a read error, as a much more abundant clone is one base away. The chain combines TRBV11-2 with TRBJ1-6; D gene unclear. The CDR3 is 16 amino acids. Germline V gene sequence: CDR1 SGHAT, CDR2 FQNNGV. The CDR3 DNA follows: TGTGCCAGCAACTTAGGAGATGACGGTTATGATTCACCCCTCCACTTT. Residues: CASNLGDDGYDSPLHF.

Concerning this clonotype itself: A much larger clone lies one base from this, so it may be a read error. The chain employs TRBV10-2 and TRBJ2-7; D is uncertain. Germline CDR1 reads WSHSY; CDR2 reads SAAADI. The CDR3 extends over 11 amino acids. The CDR3 DNA follows: TGCACCAGCCGCCACCTCGGGGAGCAGTACTTC. This gives the protein CTSRHLGEQYF.

As for this clonotype: The junction does not match germline at one end; this may be a read error. This chain links TRBV10-3 with TRBJ2-7, with 9 nucleotides matching TRBD2. CDR1 and CDR2 from the germline V gene are ENHRY and SYGVKD. The CDR3 totals 19 residues. CDR3: CVITKRSGLAGGFSYEQYF. CDR3 coding DNA: TGTGTCATCACCAAACGATCGGGACTAGCTGGAGGGTTCTCCTACGAACAGTACTTC.

This clonotype was recorded many times. The CDR3 DNA sequence: TGCGCCAGCAGCCAAGATTCCCCGACCCAGTACTTC. This codes for CASSQDSPTQYF. The rearrangement joins TRBV4-1 to TRBJ2-5, with D hard to call. This CDR3 contains 12 residues. Germline assignment: CDR1 MGHRA and CDR2 YSYEKL. Between the trimmed V and J ends, which lost 0 bases and 7 bases, there was a span of 6 bases.

The chain carries TRBV6-1 and TRBJ1-5, with a tentative D call TRBD1 (5 bases). The CDR3 contains 15 residues. Germline-derived CDR1 and CDR2 are MNHNS and SASEGT. Trimming took off 6 bases at V and 1 base at J, with 13 bases between the two ends. This chain's CDR3 is CASSGGWGSNQPQHF. The CDR3 region has the DNA TGTGCCAGCAGCGGAGGTTGGGGGAGCAATCAGCCCCAGCATTTT.

With respect to this clonotype: One end of the junction is discordant with germline, which a read error may explain. The rearrangement joins TRBV4-3 to TRBJ2-4; 7 bases fit TRBD1. Looked up from germline, CDR1 is LGHNA and CDR2 is YSLEER. The CDR3 has 14 amino acids. In nucleotides, the CDR3 is TGCGCCGGCAGCCAGGCAGGGGGCAAAAACATTCAGTACTTC. It is translated as CAGSQAGGKNIQYF.